This TCR beta chain comes out of a study of blood T cells in healthy people across ages (dated by TCRdb to about 2015). Turning to the overall study: In model experiments, template switching captured roughly one uniquely barcoded TCR beta cDNA molecule for every two T cells. Two additional independent replicas of 1 million unique cDNA reads from the same blood draw were analyzed for two donors (one aged 18 to 29 and one aged 80 or older). Donors of different ages were randomly distributed across sequencing lanes to avoid experimental bias. Age-related changes in TCR beta repertoire diversity were measured in the study by deep sequencing normalized with unique cDNA molecular identifiers. Four age groups were formed from the donors: young (average 16 years), middle-aged (approximately 42), aged (over 55) and long-lived (about 75). The full study reports these points: A strong correlation was found between observed TCR beta diversity and the percentage of naive T cells measured by flow cytometry. Because the CMV infection status of the donors was unknown, age-related changes in expanded clonotypes may potentially have been confounded. Conclusive comparison of naive and antigen-experienced compartments was prevented by the profiling of bulk unsorted PBMCs. Estimates of total diversity based on one million sequenced T cells were regarded as lower bounds and as underestimates. Observed TCR beta diversity per million T cells fell roughly linearly with age, and a significant reduction was already apparent by age approximately 40. Compared with the aged group, the long-lived group had more naive CD4+ T cells, fewer expanded clones and increased TCR diversity, suggesting age selection.

The CDR3 spans 19 residues, from the cysteine through the phenylalanine. Just CDR3 DNA is preserved here, 57 bases in frame from base 1. For CDR1 and CDR2, the germline V gene lists SGHVS and FQNEAQ. Unmatched junction bases come to 10, with V trimmed by 5 bases and J by 0 bases. Receptor libraries were prepared by 5' RACE. TCRdb names Illumina HiSeq 2500 as the instrument used. A second PCR of 7 to 11 cycles was performed with a sample-barcoded 5' primer and a J-beta primer mix. A unique molecular identifier was introduced onto each TCR beta cDNA molecule by a template-switch 5' adaptor carrying 12 random nucleotides. Each sample yielded at least 3 million CDR3-containing paired-end reads. All of the RNA was converted into first-strand cDNA using the Mint cDNA synthesis kit, with a TRBC-specific oligonucleotide serving as the primer. Following uracil-DNA glycosylase treatment, a first 18-cycle PCR with universal primers M1SS and BC2_uni_R was performed on all cDNA. As for how the authors treated the data: For normalization, 1 million high-quality reads were randomly selected from each sample, with every read carrying a distinct molecular identifier. Reads sharing molecular identifiers were discarded rather than binned into consensus sequences. CDR3 identification, clonotype clustering and error correction used MiTCR with a Q25 quality threshold and the strictest error-elimination algorithm. Lower-bound total TCR beta diversity was estimated with a nonparametric unseen species model using Euler transformation. TCRdb reran the public reads through fastp at Q25 and MiXCR, keeping productive beta chains. One record per CDR3 amino acid sequence lists the most common genes and DNA. The V and J calls reflect TCRdb's pipeline rather than the authors' work. The sample table lists around 1.5 million distinct CDR3 sequences, roughly a third of them with a count of one. Approximately 10% of the sample comes from the top ten.

Systemically healthy Caucasian individuals from Russia, some 38 in total and aged about 6 to 100 years, were included as donors. Each donor gave approximately 9.3 milliliters of peripheral blood, collected into EDTA-treated Vacutainer tubes. Ficoll-Paque density-gradient centrifugation was used to isolate PBMCs, with at least 6 million per sample. Trizol reagent was used to extract total RNA from PBMCs, with at least 5 micrograms per sample. For every donor, an aliquot of PBMCs went through flow cytometry to measure the percentages of naive CD45RAhigh/CD27high T cells. On this clonotype itself: Its antigen is not yet known. Base quality data are lacking; no much larger clone is found one base away.

The sequence links TRBV7-8 to TRBJ2-2; the junction holds 12 bases that match TRBD2. This sequence originates from a woman in her 30s in good health. The sequenced sample was blood. The CDR3 region: CASSLRVASGGANTGELFF. The nucleotide sequence is TGTGCCAGCAGCCTGCGGGTAGCTAGCGGGGGGGCGAACACCGGGGAGCTGTTTTTT.